A selection of T cell receptor beta chains follows, all from one sample in a study of blood T cell repertoires in COVID-19. Profiling relied on immunoSEQ multiplex PCR, and the TCRdb table lists in-frame clones only, not all of them. In the table there are approximately 280,000 clones, approximately 84% of which are singletons. The sample taken for sequencing was peripheral blood. The source of these receptors is a human donor with COVID-19, enrolled during active disease. The donor label of this sample is uncertain. Each CDR3 is given without its conserved first and last residue.

V gene: TRBV2; J gene: TRBJ1-4; CDR3 protein: ASSVRATNEKLF
V gene: TRBV9; J gene: TRBJ2-3; CDR3 protein: ASSVTGTPYTDTQY
V gene: TRBV7-9; J gene: TRBJ2-7; CDR3 protein: ASSGQGAYEQY
V gene: TRBV7-3; J gene: TRBJ2-1; CDR3 protein: ASSPQGLAGEDEQF
V gene: TRBV4-2; J gene: TRBJ1-2; CDR3 protein: ASSQVAAAGQGNYGYT
V gene: TRBV6-6; J gene: TRBJ2-3; CDR3 protein: ASSSSADTQY
V gene: TRBV18; J gene: TRBJ1-2; CDR3 protein: ASSPALQGSYGYT
V gene: TRBV19; J gene: TRBJ2-5; CDR3 protein: ASSPRTDVQETQY
V gene: TRBV5-1; J gene: TRBJ1-4; CDR3 protein: ASSLGQANEKLF
V gene: TRBV10-3; J gene: TRBJ1-1; CDR3 protein: AISVGGGANTEAF
V gene: TRBV18; J gene: TRBJ2-3; CDR3 protein: ATRELPGDTQY
V gene: TRBV28; J gene: TRBJ1-2; CDR3 protein: ASRSTGVFVYGYT
V gene: TRBV20-1; J gene: TRBJ1-1; CDR3 protein: SASEDRDRCCF
V gene: TRBV28; J gene: TRBJ2-5; CDR3 protein: ASSTISTGETQY
V gene: TRBV28; J gene: TRBJ2-7; CDR3 protein: ASRRSLAGADEQY
V gene: TRBV20-1; J gene: TRBJ2-5; CDR3 protein: SASGGTQY
V gene: TRBV6-2/TRBV6-3; J gene: TRBJ2-5; CDR3 protein: ASSYRGGRPRKETQY
V gene: TRBV19; J gene: TRBJ2-1; CDR3 protein: ASSIVPGTSGALEQF
V gene: TRBV15; J gene: TRBJ2-1; CDR3 protein: ATSIAGLAGVRSYNEQF
V gene: TRBV19; J gene: TRBJ1-1; CDR3 protein: ASSPGQLNTEAF
V gene: TRBV10-3; J gene: TRBJ2-7; CDR3 protein: ATKVLTGVGEQY
V gene: TRBV2; J gene: TRBJ2-1; CDR3 protein: ASSEVLPGQGGQF
V gene: TRBV28; J gene: TRBJ2-3; CDR3 protein: ASSLYRGTDTQY
V gene: TRBV5-1; J gene: TRBJ1-4; CDR3 protein: ASSPYVRDRDEKLF
V gene: TRBV5-1; J gene: TRBJ2-3; CDR3 protein: ASSLGSGTDTQY
V gene: TRBV14; J gene: TRBJ2-1; CDR3 protein: ASSRVAGSSYNEQF
V gene: TRBV7-9; J gene: TRBJ1-1; CDR3 protein: ASSWQGFENTEAF
V gene: TRBV28; J gene: TRBJ2-1; CDR3 protein: ASTTPGLAGGRGSYNEQF
V gene: TRBV14; J gene: TRBJ2-1; CDR3 protein: ASSQEPGLALNEQF
V gene: TRBV18; J gene: TRBJ2-7; CDR3 protein: ASSPSREQY
V gene: TRBV5-1; J gene: TRBJ2-7; CDR3 protein: ASSFSGSTYEQY
V gene: TRBV19; J gene: TRBJ2-3; CDR3 protein: ASSGLAGDTGDTQY
V gene: TRBV12-5; J gene: TRBJ2-3; CDR3 protein: ASGLGSGSADTQY
V gene: TRBV9; J gene: TRBJ2-3; CDR3 protein: ASSQGGLATDTQY
V gene: TRBV19; J gene: TRBJ2-7; CDR3 protein: ASSIRVEFEQY
V gene: TRBV11-2; J gene: TRBJ1-2; CDR3 protein: ASTVDRVDYGYT
V gene: TRBV11-3; J gene: TRBJ2-3; CDR3 protein: ASSHSRLSGSTDTQY
V gene: TRBV5-6; J gene: TRBJ2-2; CDR3 protein: ASSLPRSTGELF
V gene: TRBV5-1; J gene: TRBJ1-6; CDR3 protein: ASRTEAHNSPLH
V gene: TRBV2; J gene: TRBJ1-5; CDR3 protein: ASSVDSYNQPQH
V gene: TRBV6-1; J gene: TRBJ1-6; CDR3 protein: ASRPQGGNSPLH
V gene: TRBV7-2; J gene: TRBJ2-7; CDR3 protein: ASSSFSEQY
V gene: TRBV4-2; J gene: TRBJ2-2; CDR3 protein: ASSQDAGSATGELF
V gene: TRBV28; J gene: TRBJ2-7; CDR3 protein: ASRIQGRYEQY
V gene: TRBV19; J gene: TRBJ2-5; CDR3 protein: ASSPRGTSGRMQETQY
V gene: TRBV28; J gene: TRBJ2-3; CDR3 protein: ASSLRLYLGFTDTQY
V gene: TRBV7-3; J gene: TRBJ2-2; CDR3 protein: ASSPSGLNSGELF
V gene: TRBV18; J gene: TRBJ2-5; CDR3 protein: ASSPPGSLQETQY
V gene: TRBV6-5; J gene: TRBJ2-7; CDR3 protein: ASRRDSTYEQY
V gene: TRBV6-6; J gene: TRBJ1-1; CDR3 protein: ASITERQGLNTEAF
V gene: TRBV18; J gene: TRBJ1-4; CDR3 protein: ASSPQKLRQGGHEKLF
V gene: TRBV4-2; J gene: TRBJ2-7; CDR3 protein: ASSQDGTGSEEQY